The 10 T cell receptor beta chains in this list originate from one sample, sequenced in a study of cytomegalovirus exposure and HLA in healthy donors. The PCR contained 60 Vbeta and 13 Jbeta primers. Method: immunoSEQ multiplex PCR; TCRdb's copy keeps in-frame clones and lacks some. The repertoire holds approximately 120,000 clones, with nearly 70% as singletons. The sample comprised PBMCs. The origin of the receptors is a woman aged 70 to 79 in good health and CMV-seropositive.

The CDR3 DNA reads as TGTGCCAGTAGAACGGGCGCGGGGCAGCCCCAGCATTTT. This translates into CASRTGAGQPQHF. V gene TRBV19 combines with J gene TRBJ1-5; no clear D. V gave up 6 bases and J gave up 7 bases, with 13 bases separating them. CDR3 length equals 13 residues. From germline, CDR1 is LNHDA and CDR2 SQIVND (reference sequence).

The sample holds a few counts of this clone. The chain employs TRBV5-4 and TRBJ2-5; tentatively, D is TRBD2 (8 bases). The CDR3 sequence is 17 residues long. From germline, CDR1 is SGHNT and CDR2 YYREEE (reference sequence). Between the trimmed V and J ends, which lost 0 bases and 0 bases, there was a span of 15 bases. CDR3 residues: CASSLGGGGGNQETQYF. DNA of the CDR3: TGTGCCAGCAGCTTGGGAGGGGGCGGGGGGAACCAAGAGACCCAGTACTTC.

This chain joins TRBV11-2 and TRBJ1-1, with unresolved D. V was pared by 3 bases and J by 2 bases, with 13 bases between. The CDR3 length is 15 residues. CDR1 and CDR2 from the germline V gene are SGHAT and FQNNGV. This chain's CDR3 is CASSFPLALNTEAFF. The DNA for the CDR3 is TGTGCCAGCAGCTTCCCATTGGCTTTAAACACTGAAGCTTTCTTT.

V is TRBV25-1 and J is TRBJ1-4; D is ambiguous. Germline V gene data show CDR1 as MGHDK and CDR2 as SYGVNS. V dropped 2 bases and J dropped 6 bases, with 13 bases sitting between them. The CDR3 contains 15 residues. CDR3 sequence reads: CASSERGFRDEKLFF. The CDR3 DNA sequence: TGTGCCAGCAGTGAACGAGGGTTTAGGGATGAAAAACTGTTTTTT.

This rearrangement joins TRBV30 to TRBJ2-3; the match to TRBD2 covers 8 bases. V was pared by 0 bases and J by 2 bases, with 13 bases of the junction left unmatched. Germline V lookup: CDR1 GTSNPN, CDR2 SVGIG (reference sequence). CDR3 size: 18 residues. CDR3 nucleotides: TGTGCCTGGAGTGTCTTGGACGGGGGGGTCTACAACACAGATACGCAGTATTTT. This gives the protein CAWSVLDGGVYNTDTQYF.

The DNA of the CDR3 is TGCGCCAGCAGCTTAGGGACAGTTCCTTCTGGGGCCAACGTCCTGACTTTC. Protein product: CASSLGTVPSGANVLTF. V and J are TRBV5-1 and TRBJ2-6; 7 positions match TRBD1. Germline CDR1 is SGHRS and CDR2 is YFSETQ. CDR3 length: 17 amino acids. Trimming removed 2 bases from V and 1 base from J; junction bases left unmatched: 6.

The chain employs TRBV30 and TRBJ1-2; D perhaps matches TRBD1 (6 bases). Trimming removed 0 bases at V and 8 bases at J, with 13 bases between. Per the germline V gene, CDR1 is GTSNPN and CDR2 is SVGIG (reference sequence). The CDR3 spans 13 residues. CDR3 protein: CAWSVSGAQGYTF. The CDR3 DNA follows: TGTGCCTGGAGTGTCTCAGGGGCGCAAGGCTACACCTTC.

The chain couples TRBV10-1 to TRBJ2-7; D might be TRBD1 (5 bases). Between the trimmed V and J ends, which lost 8 bases and 2 bases, there was a span of 13 bases. CDR3 length equals 13 residues. Germline CDR1 is WNHNN and CDR2 is SYGVQD (reference sequence). The CDR3 protein is CASADTRTYEQYF. In DNA, the CDR3 is TGCGCCAGCGCGGACACCCGTACCTACGAGCAGTACTTC.

V gene TRBV28 combines with J gene TRBJ1-2, with a possible D match to TRBD1 (6 bases). V lost 4 bases, J lost 3 bases, and 9 bases lay in between. Germline-derived CDR1 and CDR2 are MDHEN and SYDVKM. The CDR3 is made up of 13 amino acids. CDR3 region: CASSSDSYYGYTF. Written as DNA, the CDR3 is TGTGCCAGCAGTTCGGACAGTTACTATGGCTACACCTTC.

The genes are TRBV30 and TRBJ1-6; 9 bases match TRBD1. The V segment lost 4 bases and the J segment 6 bases; nucleotides outside the gene matches: 4. The CDR3 covers 14 residues. Looked up from germline, CDR1 is GTSNPN and CDR2 is SVGIG (reference sequence). CDR3 amino acids: CAWIRDRANSPLHF. In DNA form, the CDR3 reads TGTGCCTGGATTAGGGACAGGGCTAATTCACCCCTCCACTTT.